Below are 32 T cell receptor beta chains sequenced from a single sample in a study of OX40 agonist ivuxolimab in advanced cancers. Sequenced by immunoSEQ multiplex PCR; TCRdb stores in-frame clones only, minus some. The sample lists roughly 77,000 clones; more than 80% were seen once. The sample consisted of CD4+ or CD8+ T cells sorted from blood, taken in a trial of the OX40 agonist ivuxolimab. These receptors were taken from an adult with an advanced solid tumor such as melanoma, head and neck, liver or kidney cancer.

The chain uses TRBV28 and TRBJ2-3; 7 bases align to TRBD1. The V segment lost 8 bases and the J segment 2 bases; nucleotides outside the gene matches: 7. The CDR3 is 14 amino acids. Germline CDR1 MDHEN, CDR2 SYDVKM. The CDR3 nucleotides are TGTGCCAGCGGTGGACAGGCCCTCACAGATACGCAGTATTTT. Translating gives CASGGQALTDTQYF.

The chain is built from TRBV27 and TRBJ2-2; weak D call: TRBD1 (5 bases). Per the germline V gene, CDR1 is MNHEY and CDR2 is SMNVEV (reference sequence). Deletions cut 2 bases from V and 4 bases from J, with 8 bases between. The CDR3 is 14 amino acids. CDR3 in DNA: TGTGCCAGCAGTTTAGCAGGGCCCACCGGGGAGCTGTTTTTT. Translating gives CASSLAGPTGELFF.

This chain joins TRBV5-1 and TRBJ2-1; no firm D call. The V gene's germline CDR1 is SGHRS and CDR2 YFSETQ. V lost 2 bases and J 7 bases, leaving 13 bases between the germline ends. The CDR3 spans 14 residues. CDR3: CASSFSPGENEQFF. CDR3 in DNA: TGCGCCAGCAGCTTCTCGCCGGGCGAAAATGAGCAGTTCTTC.

The chain couples TRBV4-2 to TRBJ1-4; D is unresolved. Germline CDR1 LGHNA, CDR2 YNFKEQ. The CDR3 totals 16 residues. V shed 1 base and J shed 5 bases, with 14 bases lying between them. In DNA form, the CDR3 reads TGTGCCAGCAGCCAAGCCTCCGCCAGGCGCAATGAAAAACTGTTTTTT. Its translation: CASSQASARRNEKLFF.

The CDR3 DNA reads TGTGCCAGTAGTACCCAGCCCAATCAGCCCCAGCATTTT. Protein product: CASSTQPNQPQHF. The gene calls are TRBV19 and TRBJ1-5; D gene unclear. Trimming shortened V by 4 bases and J by 3 bases, and 7 bases separated the two germline ends. The CDR3 length is 13 residues. Germline loops: CDR1 LNHDA, CDR2 SQIVND (reference sequence).

The rearrangement uses TRBV2 and TRBJ2-3; 11 bases fit TRBD2. CDR3 length: 20 amino acids. Trimming removed 8 bases from V and 0 bases from J; junction bases left unmatched: 19. Looked up from germline, CDR1 is SNHLY and CDR2 is FYNNEI. CDR3: CASSRRASGGTPSSTDTQYF. The CDR3 coding sequence is TGTGCCAGCTCACGGAGGGCTAGCGGGGGGACTCCCTCTAGCACAGATACGCAGTATTTT.

The chain combines TRBV19 with TRBJ2-7; a weak D match, TRBD1 (6 bases). The CDR3 is 14 residues long. V lost 9 bases to trimming and J lost 0 bases, with 15 bases between them. Per the germline V gene, CDR1 is LNHDA and CDR2 is SQIVND (reference sequence). The DNA for the CDR3 is TGTGCCAGCGGACCCGACAGGTCCTCCTACGAGCAGTACTTC. Its protein is CASGPDRSSYEQYF.

The count of this clone is one. In DNA form, the CDR3 reads TGTGCCATCACCCACGGGACAGGGGGCGAAGACTATGGCTACACCTTC. It specifies CAITHGTGGEDYGYTF. This chain uses TRBV10-3 with TRBJ1-2, with 12 bases fitting TRBD1. This CDR3 is built from 16 residues. Germline values: CDR1 ENHRY, CDR2 SYGVKD. V dropped 7 bases and J dropped 3; count of bases not matched to a gene: 9.

The CDR3 sequence: CASSPDGGGGNTIYF. CDR3 DNA sequence: TGTGCCAGCAGTCCCGACGGTGGGGGGGGAAACACCATATATTTT. The chain carries TRBV6-6 and TRBJ1-3; D might be TRBD1 (5 bases). V dropped 5 bases and J dropped 4 bases, with 15 bases sitting between them. There are 15 residues in the CDR3. Germline V gives CDR1 MNHNY, CDR2 SVGAGI (reference sequence).

V and J are TRBV28 and TRBJ1-4, with D maybe TRBD1 (6 bases). The CDR3 runs 15 residues. V was clipped by 5 bases and J by 7 bases, with 17 bases between them. Germline CDR1 is MDHEN and CDR2 is SYDVKM. The CDR3 DNA reads TGTGCCAGCAGTCGCACAGGGTTAGAGGGTGAAAAACTGTTTTTT. Its translation: CASSRTGLEGEKLFF.

This rearrangement joins TRBV5-6 to TRBJ1-5; D gene ambiguous. V gave up 4 bases and J gave up 5 bases, with 7 bases separating them. This CDR3 region has 12 residues. Germline assignment: CDR1 SGHDT and CDR2 YYEEEE. The CDR3 reads CASSLRDQPQHF. CDR3 coding DNA: TGTGCCAGCAGCCTTCGGGATCAGCCCCAGCATTTT.

V usage is TRBV5-4 and J usage is TRBJ1-4; D might be TRBD1 (5 bases). The CDR3 length is 12 residues. Germline loops: CDR1 SGHNT, CDR2 YYREEE (reference sequence). The germline V and J ends were trimmed by 4 bases and 8 bases, with 9 bases remaining between them. In nucleotides, the CDR3 is TGTGCCAGCAGCCTCCGGGGGGAAAAACTGTTTTTT. As protein: CASSLRGEKLFF. The full variable domain, with the rest looked up from reference TRBV5-4 and TRBJ1-4, is ETGVTQSPTHLIKTRGQQVTLRCSSQSGHNTVSWYQQALGQGPQFIFQYYREEENGRGNFPPRFSGLQFPNYSSELNVNALELDDSALYLCASSLRGEKLFFGSGTQLSVL.

The chain has TRBV4-3 and TRBJ1-5; no clear D gene. The CDR3 extends over 15 amino acids. Germline CDR1 reads LGHNA; CDR2 reads YSLEER. Trimming pared 3 bases from V and 4 bases from J, leaving 13 bases between. Here the CDR3 DNA reads TGCGCCAGCAGCCAGGCCCTCGACGGGAATCAGCCCCAGCATTTT. Its protein product is CASSQALDGNQPQHF.

A single count supports this clone. The chain uses TRBV18 and TRBJ1-2; D is unclear. V lost 3 bases and J 2 bases, leaving 4 bases between the germline ends. Germline V gene lookup returns CDR1 KGHSH and CDR2 LQKENI. CDR3 size: 12 residues. CDR3 sequence reads: CASSPDNYGYTF. CDR3 DNA: TGTGCCAGCTCACCGGACAACTATGGCTACACCTTC.

J is TRBJ1-1 and V is TRBV11-2; a weak D match, TRBD1 (6 bases). The CDR3 has 19 amino acids. From germline, CDR1 is SGHAT and CDR2 FQNNGV. The germline V and J ends were trimmed by 5 bases and 2 bases, with 27 bases remaining between them. The CDR3, as DNA: TGTGCCAGCAGCCCAAGATACTCTACAGGGTTCCATAATAACACTGAAGCTTTCTTT. This encodes CASSPRYSTGFHNNTEAFF. Full variable domain (missing parts from reference TRBV11-2 and TRBJ1-1): EAGVAQSPRYKIIEKRQSVAFWCNPISGHATLYWYQQILGQGPKLLIQFQNNGVVDDSQLPKDRFSAERLKGVDSTLKIQPAKLEDSAVYLCASSPRYSTGFHNNTEAFFGQGTRLTVV.

The rearrangement joins TRBV4-1 to TRBJ2-3; D gene uncertain. The CDR3 is 13 amino acids. The V and J ends lost 2 bases and 4 bases respectively, with 7 bases between them. Germline V gene lookup returns CDR1 MGHRA and CDR2 YSYEKL. CDR3 sequence (DNA): TGCGCCAGCAGCCAAAGAGAGGCAGATACGCAGTATTTT. This sequence encodes CASSQREADTQYF.

The chain recombines TRBV7-2 with TRBJ1-2; no firm D call. V was cut by 1 base and J by 0 bases, with 9 bases left in between. CDR1 is SGHTA, CDR2 FQGNSA, per germline. This CDR3 spans 15 amino acids. For the CDR3, the DNA is TGTGCCAGCAGCTTAGTGGCGGGAACTAACTATGGCTACACCTTC. Translating gives CASSLVAGTNYGYTF.

This chain connects TRBV5-1 to TRBJ2-1; D remains unclear. CDR3 size: 16 residues. Per the germline V gene, CDR1 is SGHRS and CDR2 is YFSETQ. With 2 bases removed from V and 0 bases from J, the gap between germline ends came to 12 bases. Here the CDR3 DNA reads TGCGCCAGCAGCTTAGGAATCGAAAGCTCCTACAATGAGCAGTTCTTC. As protein: CASSLGIESSYNEQFF. Together with reference TRBV5-1 and TRBJ2-1, the CDR3 gives the full variable domain: KAGVTQTPRYLIKTRGQQVTLSCSPISGHRSVSWYQQTPGQGLQFLFEYFSETQRNKGNFPGRFSGRQFSNSRSEMNVSTLELGDSALYLCASSLGIESSYNEQFFGPGTRLTVL.

This chain joins TRBV5-1 and TRBJ1-2, with D maybe TRBD1 (6 bases). This CDR3 region has 14 residues. V shed 3 bases and J shed 2 bases, with 11 bases lying between them. CDR1 SGHRS and CDR2 YFSETQ come from the germline V gene. CDR3 region: CASSSGQWNYGYTF. In DNA form, the CDR3 reads TGCGCCAGCAGCTCCGGACAGTGGAACTATGGCTACACCTTC. The entire variable domain, with the rest obtained from reference TRBV5-1 and TRBJ1-2, is as follows: KAGVTQTPRYLIKTRGQQVTLSCSPISGHRSVSWYQQTPGQGLQFLFEYFSETQRNKGNFPGRFSGRQFSNSRSEMNVSTLELGDSALYLCASSSGQWNYGYTFGSGTRLTVV.

The genes are TRBV6-4 and TRBJ1-5; D is perhaps TRBD1 (5 bases). The CDR3 contains 14 residues. With 6 bases removed from V and 1 base from J, the gap between germline ends came to 10 bases. Germline loops: CDR1 MRHNA, CDR2 SNTAGT. CDR3 protein: CASSPWGSNQPQHF. The CDR3 DNA reads TGTGCCAGCAGCCCTTGGGGGAGCAATCAGCCCCAGCATTTT.

The genes are TRBV10-3 and TRBJ1-5, with TRBD1 as a possible D gene (5 bases). The CDR3 is 17 residues long. CDR1 is ENHRY and CDR2 is SYGVKD in the germline V gene. Trimming took off 5 bases at V and 2 bases at J, with 19 bases between the two ends. The CDR3 loop reads CAISQTSGQVGNQPQHF. CDR3 DNA: TGTGCCATCAGTCAAACCTCAGGGCAGGTGGGCAATCAGCCCCAGCATTTT.

The rearrangement joins TRBV14 to TRBJ1-1; D gene unclear. Trimming took 4 bases from V and 10 from J, leaving 16 bases between them. CDR1 and CDR2 (germline): SGHDN, FVKESK. CDR3 length: 13 amino acids. The CDR3 protein is CASSPRLDVGAFF. The CDR3 DNA is TGTGCCAGCAGCCCGCGGCTGGACGTGGGAGCTTTCTTT.

CDR3 sequence (DNA): TGTGCCAGCAGCTTAGCGCTGGCAGGCCTATCGCATGAGCAGTTCTTC. It codes for CASSLALAGLSHEQFF. This chain connects TRBV7-9 to TRBJ2-1; no clear D gene. The CDR3 spans 16 residues. Between the trimmed V and J ends, which lost 0 bases and 8 bases, there was a span of 17 bases. Germline V gene data show CDR1 as SEHNR and CDR2 as FQNEAQ (reference sequence).

This clone was seen a single time. The chain links TRBV14 to TRBJ2-7, with TRBD1 identical over 12 bases. Losses at the gene ends were 2 bases for V and 6 bases for J; bases not matched to a gene: 5. This CDR3 is 15 amino acids long. CDR1 and CDR2 (germline): SGHDN, FVKESK. CDR3 in amino acids: CASSQLGTGGGEQYF. In DNA, the CDR3 is TGTGCCAGCAGCCAACTAGGGACAGGGGGCGGCGAGCAGTACTTC. The variable domain in full, with the rest retrieved from reference TRBV14 and TRBJ2-7, is EAGVTQFPSHSVIEKGQTVTLRCDPISGHDNLYWYRRVMGKEIKFLLHFVKESKQDESGMPNNRFLAERTGGTYSTLKVQPAELEDSGVYFCASSQLGTGGGEQYFGPGTRLTVT.

The chain links TRBV10-3 to TRBJ1-6, with TRBD1 matching 7 bases. The CDR3 totals 16 residues. V trimming: 4 bases; J trimming: 4 bases; junction bases outside the gene matches: 7. The V gene's germline CDR1 is ENHRY and CDR2 SYGVKD. For the CDR3, the DNA is TGTGCCATCAGTGGGGGGACAGTGCTTTATAATTCACCCCTCCACTTT. It specifies CAISGGTVLYNSPLHF.

This clone was seen once. V and J are TRBV10-3 and TRBJ2-1, with 10 bases aligning to TRBD2. Unmatched junction bases numbered 6, after V lost 0 bases and J lost 10 bases. The CDR3 sequence is 15 residues long. CDR1 is ENHRY, CDR2 SYGVKD, per germline. The CDR3 sequence is CAISESSGGAWEQFF. The CDR3 nucleotides read TGTGCCATCAGTGAGTCGAGCGGGGGGGCTTGGGAGCAGTTCTTC.

The chain employs TRBV7-9 and TRBJ2-7, with a tentative D call TRBD1 (6 bases). The germline V gene has CDR1 SEHNR and CDR2 FQNEAQ (reference sequence). The CDR3 sequence is 13 residues long. Trimming stripped 5 bases from V and 4 bases from J, with 12 bases between. The CDR3: CASSATGLYEQYF. The CDR3 bases are TGTGCCAGCAGCGCAACAGGGTTATACGAGCAGTACTTC.

V is TRBV5-1 and J is TRBJ1-1; 8 nucleotides align to TRBD1. Trimming removed 4 bases from V and 3 bases from J; junction bases left unmatched: 8. The germline CDR1 and CDR2 sequences are SGHRS and YFSETQ. The CDR3 contains 15 residues. CDR3 sequence (DNA): TGCGCCAGCAGCAAAACCGGACAGGGTGACACTGAAGCTTTCTTT. This translates into CASSKTGQGDTEAFF.

The gene calls are TRBV11-2 and TRBJ2-3, with D perhaps TRBD1 (5 bases). V was trimmed by 5 bases and J by 4 bases, leaving 22 bases between them. The CDR3 has 17 amino acids. Germline-derived CDR1 and CDR2 are SGHAT and FQNNGV. Here the CDR3 DNA reads TGTGCCAGCAGCGCCCTCGCCCATGGGGCGCGTGCAGATACGCAGTATTTT. It translates to CASSALAHGARADTQYF.

This chain uses TRBV5-6 with TRBJ2-5; D gene ambiguous. Between the trimmed V and J ends, which lost 0 bases and 5 bases, there was a span of 8 bases. The length of the CDR3 is 13 residues. CDR1 SGHDT and CDR2 YYEEEE come from the germline V gene. The CDR3: CASSLGVWETQYF. In DNA form, the CDR3 reads TGTGCCAGCAGCTTGGGGGTTTGGGAGACCCAGTACTTC.

The chain combines TRBV18 with TRBJ1-1, with D maybe TRBD1 (6 bases). There are 16 residues in the CDR3. The V end lost 6 bases, the J end lost 3 bases, and 20 bases lay between the germline ends. Looked up from germline, CDR1 is KGHSH and CDR2 is LQKENI. The CDR3 DNA reads TGTGCCAGCTCCCCAATTGGGGGCGACTTGGACACTGAAGCTTTCTTT. Protein sequence: CASSPIGGDLDTEAFF.

The rearrangement uses TRBV30 and TRBJ1-6; D unresolved. Germline V lookup: CDR1 GTSNPN, CDR2 SVGIG (reference sequence). This CDR3 is built from 13 residues. V was cut by 5 bases and J by 6 bases, with 11 bases left in between. The CDR3 sequence is CAWHLGSNSPLHF. The CDR3 DNA is TGTGCCTGGCATTTAGGGAGTAATTCACCCCTCCACTTT.